Below are 14 T cell receptor beta chains sequenced from a single sample in a study of blood T cell repertoires in COVID-19. The table came from immunoSEQ multiplex PCR; TCRdb's copy has only in-frame clones and leaves some out. The sample comprises about 88,000 clones, more than 85% of which are singletons, and 1.5% to 2% rests with the top ten. The sequenced material came from peripheral blood. All receptors come from a man between 60 and 70 years old with acute or convalescent COVID-19.

This clone was counted once. The gene calls are TRBV20-1 and TRBJ2-1; D gene uncertain. Trimming stripped 3 bases from V and 11 bases from J, with 11 bases between. The CDR3 sequence is 11 residues long. From germline, CDR1 is DFQATT and CDR2 SNEGSKA (reference sequence). CDR3 in amino acids: CSASEQTKQFF. The CDR3 DNA is TGCAGTGCTAGTGAGCAAACAAAGCAGTTCTTC.

This clone was recorded only once. CDR3 sequence: CAISSTSGSVEQFF. CDR3 in DNA: TGTGCCATCAGTTCGACTAGCGGGAGCGTTGAGCAGTTCTTC. The rearrangement uses TRBV10-3 and TRBJ2-1; 12 bases agree with TRBD2. The CDR3 runs to 14 residues. Germline values: CDR1 ENHRY, CDR2 SYGVKD. The V and J ends lost 5 bases and 9 bases, in that order; junction bases with no gene match: 5.

The V and J genes are TRBV4-2 and TRBJ1-2; D is perhaps TRBD1 (5 bases). The CDR3 extends over 12 amino acids. CDR1 LGHNA and CDR2 YNFKEQ come from the germline V gene. V was shortened by 9 bases and J by 5 bases, with 13 bases between the two germline ends. CDR3 bases: TGTGCCAGTGGGTCTGGGGCATATGGCTACACCTTC. Its translation: CASGSGAYGYTF.

The chain joins TRBV3-1 (or the pseudogene TRBV3-2) to TRBJ2-7; D remains unclear. Trimming stripped 4 bases from V and 2 bases from J, with 6 bases between. The germline V gene has CDR1 LGHDT and CDR2 YNNKEL (reference sequence). The CDR3 has 12 amino acids. The CDR3 loop reads CASSLEPYEQYF. CDR3 nucleotides: TGTGCCAGCAGCCTTGAGCCCTACGAGCAGTACTTC.

The chain uses TRBV2 and TRBJ2-7; D may be TRBD1 (6 bases). CDR1 and CDR2 from the germline V gene are SNHLY and FYNNEI. V shed 3 bases and J shed 2 bases, with 11 bases lying between them. The CDR3 covers 14 residues. The CDR3 loop is CASSEDSKTYEQYF. The CDR3, as DNA: TGTGCCAGCAGTGAGGACAGTAAGACCTACGAGCAGTACTTC.

V is TRBV10-3 and J is TRBJ2-3; 13 positions match TRBD2. There are 21 residues in the CDR3. Germline V gene data show CDR1 as ENHRY and CDR2 as SYGVKD. V shed 5 bases, J shed 8 bases, and the junction held 25 bases outside the gene matches. The CDR3, as DNA: TGTGCCATCAGTACGACCGCAAGACTAGCGGGAGGTCCACCCCCGCAGGGTACGCAGTATTTT. It is translated as CAISTTARLAGGPPPQGTQYF.

The chain employs TRBV28 and TRBJ2-5; 8 nucleotides match TRBD1. The CDR3 spans 13 residues. Germline lookup yields CDR1 MDHEN and CDR2 SYDVKM. J was trimmed by 5 bases and V by 6 bases; bases with no gene match: 5. Here the CDR3 DNA reads TGTGCCAGCAGCAATTACAGGGGGGAGACCCAGTACTTC. Translated, it gives CASSNYRGETQYF.

V gene TRBV5-6 combines with J gene TRBJ2-7; 9 nucleotides line up with TRBD1. Germline V lookup: CDR1 SGHDT, CDR2 YYEEEE. CDR3 length: 14 amino acids. The V segment lost 1 base and the J segment 5 bases; nucleotides outside the gene matches: 4. The CDR3, as DNA: TGTGCCAGCAGCTTGACAGGGGGCGCGGACGAGCAGTACTTC. It translates to CASSLTGGADEQYF.

This clone was observed a handful of times. This sequence joins TRBV19 and TRBJ2-7; 7 bases match TRBD1. Germline-derived CDR1 and CDR2 are LNHDA and SQIVND (reference sequence). The CDR3 consists of 13 residues. Losses at the gene ends were 5 bases for V and 7 bases for J; bases not matched to a gene: 8. The chain's CDR3 is CASSGTVSGEQYF. Here the CDR3 DNA reads TGTGCCAGTAGTGGGACAGTCTCAGGGGAGCAGTACTTC. Based on the CDR3 plus reference TRBV19 and TRBJ2-7, the full variable domain is DGGITQSPKYLFRKEGQNVTLSCEQNLNHDAMYWYRQDPGQGLRLIYYSQIVNDFQKGDIAEGYSVSREKKESFPLTVTSAQKNPTAFYLCASSGTVSGEQYFGPGTRLTVT.

V and J are TRBV19 and TRBJ2-7; TRBD2 matches at 8 bases. Germline CDR1 is LNHDA and CDR2 is SQIVND (reference sequence). V shed 5 bases and J 1 base; nucleotides not matched to a gene: 7. This CDR3 region has 15 residues. CDR3 sequence (DNA): TGTGCCAGTAGTCTCCTTAGCGGGGCTTCCTACGAGCAGTACTTC. As protein: CASSLLSGASYEQYF.

J is TRBJ1-1 and V is TRBV19; 9 bases match TRBD1. V lost 6 bases and J lost 11; bases outside the gene matches: 13. CDR3 length equals 14 residues. CDR1 is LNHDA, CDR2 SQIVND, per germline (reference sequence). This chain's CDR3 is CASSIQGAAPRAFF. CDR3 sequence (DNA): TGTGCCAGTAGCATACAGGGGGCTGCACCCCGCGCTTTCTTT.

The CDR3 protein is CASSQNVGGETQYF. As DNA, the CDR3 is TGTGCCAGCAGCCAAAACGTGGGAGGCGAGACCCAGTACTTC. This rearrangement joins TRBV3-1 (or the pseudogene TRBV3-2) to TRBJ2-5; possible D gene TRBD2, 6 bases. This CDR3 is built from 14 residues. CDR1 is LGHDT, CDR2 YNNKEL, per germline (reference sequence). The ends were cut back, 2 bases at V and 5 bases at J, with 12 bases in the middle.

In this sample, this clone is medium-sized. The V call is TRBV27, the J call TRBJ1-5; a possible D gene is TRBD1 (6 bases). Germline V gives CDR1 MNHEY, CDR2 SMNVEV (reference sequence). CDR3 size: 14 residues. V shed 4 bases and J shed 3 bases, with 10 bases lying between them. As DNA, the CDR3 is TGTGCCAGCAGTTCACAGGGTCACAATCAGCCCCAGCATTTT. Translation gives CASSSQGHNQPQHF.

The chain employs TRBV3-1 (or the pseudogene TRBV3-2) and TRBJ2-3; weak D call: TRBD2 (5 bases). This CDR3 comprises 14 residues. Germline values: CDR1 LGHDT, CDR2 YNNKEL (reference sequence). Trimming shortened V by 4 bases and J by 2 bases, and 10 bases separated the two germline ends. CDR3 residues: CASSPPRATDTQYF. For the CDR3, the DNA is TGTGCCAGCAGCCCCCCGAGGGCCACAGATACGCAGTATTTT.